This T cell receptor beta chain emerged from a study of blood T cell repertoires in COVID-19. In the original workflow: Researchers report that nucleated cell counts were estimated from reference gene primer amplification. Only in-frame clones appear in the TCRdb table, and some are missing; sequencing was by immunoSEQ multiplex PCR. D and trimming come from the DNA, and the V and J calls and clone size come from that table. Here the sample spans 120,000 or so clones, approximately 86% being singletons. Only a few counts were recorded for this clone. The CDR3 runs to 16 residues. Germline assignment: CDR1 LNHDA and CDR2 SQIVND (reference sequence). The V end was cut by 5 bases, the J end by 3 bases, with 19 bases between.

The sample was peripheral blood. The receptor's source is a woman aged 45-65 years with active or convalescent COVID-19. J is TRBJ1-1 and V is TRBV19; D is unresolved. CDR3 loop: CASSSREQRLDTEAFF. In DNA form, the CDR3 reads TGTGCCAGTAGTTCACGGGAGCAACGACTGGACACTGAAGCTTTCTTT.